These T cell receptor beta chains were read from a single sample in a study of T cells expressing NK-cell markers. TCRdb re-called the 5' RACE reads and catalogs CDR3 proteins one per entry, DNA excluded. The sample table sets out about 450,000 distinct CDR3 sequences. Sequenced input: blood T cells: a sorted CD56 or NKG2C T cell subset, CD4+ or CD8+ T cells, or bulk PBMC T cells (not recorded which). Receptors were obtained from a woman between 18 and 75 years old in good health. Each CDR3 is given with its conserved first and last residue. Each record gives: J gene, V gene, CDR3 protein.

>TRBJ1-1|TRBV20-1
CSASHQGKNTEAFF
>TRBJ2-7|TRBV10-3
CAIKGLAGVLGEQYF
>TRBJ2-3|TRBV12-3/TRBV12-4
CASSLRATGGDRHTQYF
>TRBJ2-5|TRBV20-1
CSATREETQYF
>TRBJ2-5|TRBV12-3/TRBV12-4
CASSPLRGSGETQYF
>TRBJ1-2|TRBV7-2
CASSNLPGVLGYTF
>TRBJ2-2|TRBV20-1
CSAKRGPGELFF
>TRBJ2-2|TRBV12-3/TRBV12-4
CASSHIAGGGTGELFF
>TRBJ2-1|TRBV4-3
CASSQGVGQFF
>TRBJ1-1|TRBV28
CASRRDSTEAFF
>TRBJ2-1|TRBV29-1
CSVDGTSGRGEFF
>TRBJ1-5|TRBV20-1
CSAVGTGNQPQHF
>TRBJ1-6|TRBV7-9
CASSLSRLGDSPLHF
>TRBJ1-1|TRBV27
CASTWLGAAFF
>TRBJ1-1|TRBV20-1
CSANPGNMNTEAFF
>TRBJ2-7|TRBV9
CASSVATSGDREQYF
>TRBJ2-3|TRBV14
CASSPGLAGRGTDTQYF
>TRBJ2-3|TRBV3-1
CASSQDGIAGGTDTQYF
>TRBJ1-5|TRBV12-3/TRBV12-4
CASSLVSSNNQPQHF
>TRBJ2-5|TRBV30
CAWSVFGNQETQYF
>TRBJ2-7|TRBV29-1
CSVASGASYEQYF
>TRBJ2-5|TRBV10-3
CAISVGQGGSQETQYF
>TRBJ2-1|TRBV18
CASTGGRGDEQFF
>TRBJ2-1|TRBV19
CASRALDSRDEQFF
>TRBJ2-7|TRBV19
CASNNPREGYEQYF
>TRBJ2-1|TRBV5-1
CASSSFPEDEQFF
>TRBJ2-2|TRBV7-8
CASSPAPGTSGNTGELFF
>TRBJ2-1|TRBV28
CASTPYPSTSGYNEQFF
>TRBJ2-5|TRBV9
CASAPWGAWETQYF
>TRBJ2-7|TRBV30
CAWSPLSDEQYF
>TRBJ2-7|TRBV12-3/TRBV12-4
CASSLRRDSVEQYF
>TRBJ2-3|TRBV5-1
CASSSGQGKSTDTQYF
>TRBJ1-5|TRBV20-1
CSARPPGGNQPQHF
>TRBJ2-4|TRBV20-1
CSVRDRAKNIQYF
>TRBJ2-4|TRBV27
CASSQTGQGWNIQYF
>TRBJ1-1|TRBV5-1
CASSLSGDTEAFF